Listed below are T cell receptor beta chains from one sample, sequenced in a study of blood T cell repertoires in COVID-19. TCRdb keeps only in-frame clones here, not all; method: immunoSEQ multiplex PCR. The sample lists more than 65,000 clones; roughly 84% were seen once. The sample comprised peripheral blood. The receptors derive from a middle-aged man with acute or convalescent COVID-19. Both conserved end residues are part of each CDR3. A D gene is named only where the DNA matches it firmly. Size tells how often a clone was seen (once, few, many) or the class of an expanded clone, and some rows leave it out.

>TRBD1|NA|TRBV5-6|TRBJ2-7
TGTGCCAGCAGCTCCAGGGGGCCTAAGTACTTC
CASSSRGPKYF
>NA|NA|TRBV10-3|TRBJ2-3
TGTGCCATCAGTGAGCCCCACACAGATACGCAGTATTTT
CAISEPHTDTQYF
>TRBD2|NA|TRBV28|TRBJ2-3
TGTGCCAGCAGTTCCCCGCCCGGAGCGGGGGGCACAGATACGCAGTATTTT
CASSSPPGAGGTDTQYF
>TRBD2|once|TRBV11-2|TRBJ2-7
TGTGCCAGCAGCTACTGGACTAGCGGCTACGAGCAGTACTTC
CASSYWTSGYEQYF
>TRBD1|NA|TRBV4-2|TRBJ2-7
TGTGCCAGCAGCCAGGGGGACAGGGACGAGCAGTACTTC
CASSQGDRDEQYF
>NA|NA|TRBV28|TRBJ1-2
TGTGCCAGCGCAATGGACAGCGATGGAATTTATGGCTACACCTTC
CASAMDSDGIYGYTF
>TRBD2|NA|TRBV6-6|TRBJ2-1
TGTGCCAGCAGTCGGGGGTGGAGGACTAGCGGGAAAATGGGAGATGAGCAGTTCTTC
CASSRGWRTSGKMGDEQFF
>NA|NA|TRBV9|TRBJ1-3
TGTGCCAGCAGCGTATCATCACAGGGCAGGGACCACACCATATATTTT
CASSVSSQGRDHTIYF
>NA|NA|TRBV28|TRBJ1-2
TGTGCCAGCAGTTTGCAGTTGTATGGCTACACCTTC
CASSLQLYGYTF
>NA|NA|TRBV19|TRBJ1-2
TGTGCCAGTAACCTCAGGGATACCTATGGCTACACCTTC
CASNLRDTYGYTF
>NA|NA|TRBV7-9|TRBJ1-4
TGTGCCAGCAGCCCCACCCCGCTGAGAAATGAAAAACTGTTTTTT
CASSPTPLRNEKLFF
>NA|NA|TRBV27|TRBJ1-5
TGTGCCAGCAGTTTAGAAGGGGCCAGCAATCAGCCCCAGCATTTT
CASSLEGASNQPQHF
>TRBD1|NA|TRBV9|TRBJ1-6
TGTGCCAGCAGCGTTGGGACAGTCAATTCACCCCTCCACTTT
CASSVGTVNSPLHF
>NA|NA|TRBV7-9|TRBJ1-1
TGTGCCAGCAATCGACAGGAGATCATGAACACTGAAGCTTTCTTT
CASNRQEIMNTEAFF
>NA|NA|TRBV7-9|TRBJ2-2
TGTGCCAGCAGGCCTAAGGTACAGGCGCAAAACACCGGGGAGCTGTTTTTT
CASRPKVQAQNTGELFF
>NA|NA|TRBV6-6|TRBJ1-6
TGTGCCAGCTTTGACACGCATAATTCACCCCTCCACTTT
CASFDTHNSPLHF